A single sample gave rise to the 15 T cell receptor beta chains below, sequenced in a study of T cell repertoires in ileal Crohn's disease. Only in-frame clones appear in the TCRdb table, and some are missing; sequencing was by immunoSEQ multiplex PCR. The table includes 5,000 to 7,500 clones, around 72% detected once. Sequenced input: ileal tissue. The receptors were sampled from an adult with Crohn's disease.

CDR3 bases: TGTGCCAGCAGTACGAGCAATTCACCCCTCCACTTT. Protein sequence: CASSTSNSPLHF. The chain couples TRBV7-9 to TRBJ1-6; the D is unclear. V was shortened by 6 bases and J by 7 bases, with 7 bases between the two germline ends. Germline CDR1 and CDR2: SEHNR and FQNEAQ (reference sequence). The CDR3 is made up of 12 amino acids.

This clone was seen only once. V and J are TRBV29-1 and TRBJ2-3; D call uncertain. V was pared by 8 bases and J by 1 base, with 10 bases between. Per germline, CDR1 SQVTM and CDR2 ANQGSEA. The CDR3 is 12 amino acids. The CDR3 spells CSHLRGTDTQYF. The CDR3 coding sequence is TGCAGCCATTTAAGAGGCACAGATACGCAGTATTTT.

To note about this clone: The CDR3 end shows no conserved phenylalanine or tryptophan, and so a read error is likely. Because the CDR3's place on the DNA is in doubt, the DNA is left out and the CDR3 is given as listed by TCRdb. The CDR3 sequence is CASSWDNSR. J is TRBJ1-6 and V is TRBV5-6; the table names TRBD1, a call not compared with the DNA. Germline V gives CDR1 SGHDT, CDR2 YYEEEE. The CDR3 is 9 amino acids long, termini counted.

The rearrangement uses TRBV7-7 and TRBJ2-1; 10 positions agree with TRBD1. The CDR3 sequence is 15 residues long. Germline values: CDR1 SSHAT, CDR2 FNYEAQ (reference sequence). Unmatched junction bases numbered 9, after V lost 3 bases and J lost 10 bases. CDR3 coding DNA: TGTGCCAGCAGCTTTTCCGGGACAGGGGTGGGGGAGCAGTTCTTC. It specifies CASSFSGTGVGEQFF.

The V gene is TRBV6-1, the J gene TRBJ1-2; 9 bases fit TRBD1. This CDR3 is 14 amino acids long. Germline CDR1 and CDR2: MNHNS and SASEGT. V lost 6 bases, J lost 5 bases, and 7 bases stayed unmatched. The CDR3 protein is CASRVDGTGYGYTF. The CDR3 coding sequence is TGTGCCAGCAGGGTAGACGGGACAGGGTATGGCTACACCTTC.

The V call is TRBV20-1, the J call TRBJ2-5; D is unclear. CDR1 is DFQATT and CDR2 is SNEGSKA in the germline V gene (reference sequence). CDR3 length: 11 residues. The V and J ends lost 0 bases and 5 bases respectively, with 4 bases between them. The CDR3 DNA sequence: TGCAGTGCTAGAGATATGGAGACCCAGTACTTC. This encodes CSARDMETQYF.

This chain uses TRBV11-2 with TRBJ1-4, with TRBD1 matching over 9 bases. J was trimmed by 8 bases and V by 5 bases; bases with no gene match: 3. The CDR3 extends over 13 amino acids. Per germline, CDR1 SGHAT and CDR2 FQNNGV. The CDR3 nucleotides read TGTGCCAGCAGCCGGGACAGGGAAGAAAAACTGTTTTTT. Translating it yields CASSRDREEKLFF.

This clone was counted between two and nine times. This chain joins TRBV6-5 and TRBJ1-4; TRBD1 matches at 9 bases. Germline V lookup: CDR1 MNHEY, CDR2 SVGAGI. This CDR3 comprises 16 residues. V gave up 1 base and J gave up 12 bases; unmatched junction bases: 12. The CDR3 sequence is CASSYYPPPGQGELFF. DNA for the CDR3: TGTGCCAGCAGTTACTACCCACCACCGGGACAGGGCGAACTGTTTTTT.

The rearrangement uses TRBV29-1 and TRBJ1-2; 8 bases line up with TRBD1. Germline loops: CDR1 SQVTM, CDR2 ANQGSEA. The CDR3 is 12 residues long. DNA for the CDR3: TGCACCATTCGGACAGGGACTTATGGCTACACCTTC. Translated, it gives CTIRTGTYGYTF.

The rearrangement uses TRBV4-3 and TRBJ1-2; TRBD1 matches at 11 bases. Germline CDR1 reads LGHNA; CDR2 reads YSLEER. The trim removed 0 bases at V and 8 bases at J, leaving 8 bases unmatched. The CDR3 consists of 16 residues. CDR3 coding DNA: TGCGCCAGCAGCCAAGATCCCGGACAGGGGGCTAGGGGCTACACCTTC. The encoded protein is CASSQDPGQGARGYTF.

The chain links TRBV5-1 to TRBJ1-1; unclear D gene. Germline V gene data show CDR1 as SGHRS and CDR2 as YFSETQ. Trimming removed 1 base at V and 9 bases at J, with 13 bases between. The CDR3 is made up of 13 amino acids. This CDR3 reads CASSLKDGSQAFF. The CDR3 region has the DNA TGCGCCAGCAGCTTGAAGGACGGGAGCCAAGCTTTCTTT.

V usage is TRBV29-1 and J usage is TRBJ2-3; 7 bases agree with TRBD2. This CDR3 region has 14 residues. Germline trimming cut 3 bases from V and 1 base from J; bases unmatched to any gene: 4. Looked up from germline, CDR1 is SQVTM and CDR2 is ANQGSEA. The CDR3 DNA follows: TGCAGCGTTGATTGGGGGAGGGGCACAGATACGCAGTATTTT. Its translation: CSVDWGRGTDTQYF.

This clone is a singleton in its sample. The chain recombines TRBV15 with TRBJ1-4; D gene uncertain. Per the germline V gene, CDR1 is LNHNV and CDR2 is YYDKDF (reference sequence). The V end lost 0 bases, the J end lost 4 bases, and 12 bases lay between the germline ends. This CDR3 is built from 16 residues. This chain's CDR3 is CATSREGPGGNEKLFF. The CDR3 nucleotides are TGTGCCACCAGCAGAGAGGGTCCTGGAGGTAATGAAAAACTGTTTTTT.

V usage is TRBV11-3 and J usage is TRBJ2-7; a possible D gene is TRBD1 (6 bases). The germline CDR1 and CDR2 sequences are SGHNT and YENEEA. Trimming shortened V by 5 bases and J by 6 bases, and 17 bases separated the two germline ends. The CDR3 loop spans 14 amino acids. This chain's CDR3 is CASSGPQQGSEQYF. CDR3 sequence (DNA): TGTGCCAGCAGCGGCCCCCAACAGGGTAGCGAGCAGTACTTC.

In its sample, this clone was seen a few times. The V call is TRBV6-6, the J call TRBJ1-1; tentative D call: TRBD1 (5 bases). The CDR3 sequence is 12 residues long. CDR1 and CDR2 from the germline V gene are MNHNY and SVGAGI (reference sequence). With 2 bases removed from V and 7 bases from J, the gap between germline ends came to 8 bases. The CDR3 region has the DNA TGTGCCAGCAGTTACGGGGCCCTTGAAGCTTTCTTT. Its translation is CASSYGALEAFF.